This TCR beta chain was captured in a study of CD8+ T cells in alopecia areata. The germline gives CDR1 SQVTM, CDR2 ANQGSEA. Trimming removed 5 bases from V and 4 bases from J, with 8 bases in between. CDR3 length: 11 residues. Reverse transcribed after extraction, RNA yielded cDNA as the sequencing template. The assay was immunoSEQ multiplex PCR, and TCRdb's table has in-frame clones only and misses some. Of about 98,000 clones listed, about 45% were seen once; the top ten hold approximately 0.79%. This clone was found a few times. This TCR was recovered from a human donor with alopecia areata. J is TRBJ1-2 and V is TRBV29-1; no clear D. The sample consisted of CD4+ T cells sorted from blood. The CDR3 nucleotides are TGCAGCGTTTTGAAACTCTATGGCTACACCTTC. It codes for CSVLKLYGYTF.